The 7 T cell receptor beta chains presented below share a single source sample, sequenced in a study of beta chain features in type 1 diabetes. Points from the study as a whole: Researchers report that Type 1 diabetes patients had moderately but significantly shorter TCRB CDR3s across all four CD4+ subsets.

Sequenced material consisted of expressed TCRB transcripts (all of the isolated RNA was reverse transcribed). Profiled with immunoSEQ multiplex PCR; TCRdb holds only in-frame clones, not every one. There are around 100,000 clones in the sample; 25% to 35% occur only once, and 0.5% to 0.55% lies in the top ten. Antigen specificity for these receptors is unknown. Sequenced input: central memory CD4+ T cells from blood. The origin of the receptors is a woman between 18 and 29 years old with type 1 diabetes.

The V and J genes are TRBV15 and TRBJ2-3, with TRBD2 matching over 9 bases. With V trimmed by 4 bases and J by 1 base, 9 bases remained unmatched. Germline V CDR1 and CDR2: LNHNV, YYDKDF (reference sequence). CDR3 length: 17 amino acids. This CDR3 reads CATSKGGSSGGTDTQYF. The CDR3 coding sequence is TGTGCCACCAGCAAAGGGGGGTCTAGCGGGGGCACAGATACGCAGTATTTT. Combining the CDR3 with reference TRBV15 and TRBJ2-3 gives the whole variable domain DAMVIQNPRYQVTQFGKPVTLSCSQTLNHNVMYWYQQKSSQAPKLLFHYYDKDFNNEADTPDNFQSRRPNTSFCFLDIRSPGLGDTAMYLCATSKGGSSGGTDTQYFGPGTRLTVL.

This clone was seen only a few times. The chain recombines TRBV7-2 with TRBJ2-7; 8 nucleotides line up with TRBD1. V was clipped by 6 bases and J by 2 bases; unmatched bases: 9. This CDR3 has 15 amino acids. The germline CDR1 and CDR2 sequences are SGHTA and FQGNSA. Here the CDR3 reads CASSLGQGGTYEQYF. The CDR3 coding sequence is TGTGCCAGCAGTCTCGGACAGGGAGGTACCTACGAGCAGTACTTC.

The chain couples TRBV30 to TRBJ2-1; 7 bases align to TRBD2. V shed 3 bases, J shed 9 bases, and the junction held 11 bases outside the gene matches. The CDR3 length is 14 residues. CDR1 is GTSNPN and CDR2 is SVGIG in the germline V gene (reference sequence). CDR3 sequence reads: CAWRWGLSSAEQFF. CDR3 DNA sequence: TGTGCCTGGAGGTGGGGACTAAGTAGTGCTGAGCAGTTCTTC.

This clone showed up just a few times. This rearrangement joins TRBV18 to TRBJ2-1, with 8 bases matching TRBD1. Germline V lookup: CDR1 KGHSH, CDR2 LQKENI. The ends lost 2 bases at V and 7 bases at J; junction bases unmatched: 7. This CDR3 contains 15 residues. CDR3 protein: CASSPLQGAGNEQFF. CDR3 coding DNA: TGTGCCAGCTCACCATTGCAGGGGGCAGGGAATGAGCAGTTCTTC.

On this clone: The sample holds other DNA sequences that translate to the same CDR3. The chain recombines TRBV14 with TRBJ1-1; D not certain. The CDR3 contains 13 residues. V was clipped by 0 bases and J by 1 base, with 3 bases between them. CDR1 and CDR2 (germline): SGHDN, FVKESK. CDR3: CASSQDRNTEAFF. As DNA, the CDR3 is TGTGCCAGCAGCCAAGATCGGAACACTGAAGCTTTCTTT.

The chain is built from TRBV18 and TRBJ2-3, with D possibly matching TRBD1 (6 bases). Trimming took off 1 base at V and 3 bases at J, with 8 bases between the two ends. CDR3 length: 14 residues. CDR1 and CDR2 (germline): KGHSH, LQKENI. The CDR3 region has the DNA TGTGCCAGCTCACCACAGGGGGTTACAGATACGCAGTATTTT. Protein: CASSPQGVTDTQYF.

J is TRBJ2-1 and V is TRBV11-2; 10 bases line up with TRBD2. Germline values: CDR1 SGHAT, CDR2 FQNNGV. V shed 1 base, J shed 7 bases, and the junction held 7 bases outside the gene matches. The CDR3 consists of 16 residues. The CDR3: CASSLGLAGVFNEQFF. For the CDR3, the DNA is TGTGCCAGCAGCTTAGGGCTAGCGGGAGTATTTAATGAGCAGTTCTTC. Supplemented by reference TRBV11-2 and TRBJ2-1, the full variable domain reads EAGVAQSPRYKIIEKRQSVAFWCNPISGHATLYWYQQILGQGPKLLIQFQNNGVVDDSQLPKDRFSAERLKGVDSTLKIQPAKLEDSAVYLCASSLGLAGVFNEQFFGPGTRLTVL.